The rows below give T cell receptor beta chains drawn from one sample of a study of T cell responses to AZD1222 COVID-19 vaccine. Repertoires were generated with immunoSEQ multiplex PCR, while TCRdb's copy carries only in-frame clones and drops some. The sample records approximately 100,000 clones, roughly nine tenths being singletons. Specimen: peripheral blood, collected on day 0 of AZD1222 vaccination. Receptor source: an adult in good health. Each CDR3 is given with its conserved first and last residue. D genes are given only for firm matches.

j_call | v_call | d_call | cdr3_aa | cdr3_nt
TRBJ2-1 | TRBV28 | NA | CASSTSSGTLFGNEQFF | TGTGCCAGCAGTACATCCTCCGGGACCCTCTTCGGGAATGAGCAGTTCTTC
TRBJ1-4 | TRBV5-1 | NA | CASSLLSQLSEKLFF | TGCGCCAGCAGCTTGCTATCCCAGTTGAGTGAAAAACTGTTTTTT
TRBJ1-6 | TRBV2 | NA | CASRPGSSYNSPLHF | TGTGCCAGCAGACCCGGGAGCTCCTATAATTCACCCCTCCACTTT
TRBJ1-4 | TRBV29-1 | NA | CSVEGGIGEKLFF | TGCAGCGTTGAGGGGGGGATAGGTGAAAAACTGTTTTTT
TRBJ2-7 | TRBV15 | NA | CATSSGREQYF | TGTGCCACCAGCAGCGGCCGCGAGCAGTACTTC
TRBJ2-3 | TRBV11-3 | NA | CASSLGRHQSTDTQYF | TGTGCCAGCAGCTTAGGTCGACACCAAAGCACAGATACGCAGTATTTT
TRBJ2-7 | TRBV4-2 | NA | CASSQGASETYEQYF | TGTGCCAGCAGCCAAGGGGCTAGCGAAACCTACGAGCAGTACTTC
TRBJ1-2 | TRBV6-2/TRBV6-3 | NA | CASSYLDYGYTF | TGTGCCAGCAGTTACTTGGACTATGGCTACACCTTC
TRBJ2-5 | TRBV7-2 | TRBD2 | CASSFQLAEGETQYF | TGTGCCAGCAGCTTCCAGCTAGCGGAGGGAGAGACCCAGTACTTC
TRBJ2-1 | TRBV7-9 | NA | CASSFSGGIYNEQFF | TGTGCCAGCAGCTTTTCGGGGGGCATCTACAATGAGCAGTTCTTC
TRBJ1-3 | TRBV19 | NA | CASSTGHRSGNTIYF | TGTGCCAGTAGTACCGGACATCGCTCTGGAAACACCATATATTTT
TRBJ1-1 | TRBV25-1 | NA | CASTEAGKNTEAFF | TGTGCCAGCACTGAGGCAGGTAAGAACACTGAAGCTTTCTTT
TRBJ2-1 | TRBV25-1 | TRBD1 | CASSDRGVPGGSYNEQFF | TGTGCCAGCAGTGACCGCGGTGTTCCAGGGGGCTCCTACAATGAGCAGTTCTTC
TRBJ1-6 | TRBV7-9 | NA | CASSIGFGNSPLHF | TGTGCCAGCAGCATCGGGTTTGGGAATTCACCCCTCCACTTT
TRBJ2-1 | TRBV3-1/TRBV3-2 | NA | CASSQAGEQFF | TGTGCCAGCAGCCAGGCGGGTGAGCAGTTCTTC
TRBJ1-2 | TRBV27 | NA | CASSRRGANYGYTF | TGTGCCAGCAGTCGAAGGGGAGCTAACTATGGCTACACCTTC
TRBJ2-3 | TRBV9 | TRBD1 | CASSVEGTGGFTDTQYF | TGTGCCAGCAGCGTAGAGGGGACAGGGGGTTTCACAGATACGCAGTATTTT
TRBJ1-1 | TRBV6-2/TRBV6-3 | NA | CASSYQENTEAFF | TGTGCCAGCAGTTACCAGGAGAACACTGAAGCTTTCTTT
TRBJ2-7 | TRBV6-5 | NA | CASTPTGGNEQYF | TGTGCCAGCACCCCTACTGGGGGTAACGAGCAGTACTTC
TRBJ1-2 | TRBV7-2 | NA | CASSLRNYGYTF | TGTGCCAGCAGCTTAAGGAACTATGGCTACACCTTC
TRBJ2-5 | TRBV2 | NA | CASSDASGRETQYF | TGTGCCAGCAGTGATGCGAGCGGCCGCGAGACCCAGTACTTC
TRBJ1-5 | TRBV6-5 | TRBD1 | CASTDRVNQPQHF | TGTGCCTCCACAGACAGGGTCAATCAGCCCCAGCATTTT
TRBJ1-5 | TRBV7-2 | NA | CASSPTGFQPQHF | TGTGCCAGCAGCCCCACAGGGTTTCAGCCCCAGCATTTT
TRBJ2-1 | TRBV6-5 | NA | CASSQPYNEQFF | TGTGCCAGCAGCCAACCTTACAATGAGCAGTTCTTC
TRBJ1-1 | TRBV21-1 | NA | CASSKGQIFKQGLGNTEAFF | TGTGCCAGCAGCAAAGGCCAGATCTTCAAACAGGGACTTGGGAACACTGAAGCTTTCTTT
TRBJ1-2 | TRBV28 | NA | CASSGPGEANYGYTF | TGTGCCAGCAGTGGCCCCGGGGAGGCGAACTATGGCTACACCTTC
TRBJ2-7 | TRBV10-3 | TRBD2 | CAIRRWGEGYEQYF | TGTGCCATCAGGAGGTGGGGGGAGGGCTACGAGCAGTACTTC
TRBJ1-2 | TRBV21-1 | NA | CASSKRDSDGYTF | TGTGCCAGCAGCAAGCGGGATTCGGATGGCTACACCTTC
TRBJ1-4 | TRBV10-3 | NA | CAISTGRREYEKLFF | TGTGCCATCAGTACTGGACGGAGGGAATATGAAAAACTGTTTTTT
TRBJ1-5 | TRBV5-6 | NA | CASSFAERNQPQHF | TGTGCCAGCAGCTTCGCCGAGAGAAATCAGCCCCAGCATTTT
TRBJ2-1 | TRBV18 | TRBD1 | CASSPPRQGSYNEQFF | TGTGCCAGCTCACCACCGAGACAGGGCTCCTACAATGAGCAGTTCTTC
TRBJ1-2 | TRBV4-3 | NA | CASSHQTGRYTF | TGCGCCAGCAGCCACCAGACAGGCCGCTACACCTTC
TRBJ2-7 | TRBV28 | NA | CASSLRTPPGRGYF | TGTGCCAGCAGTCTAAGGACACCCCCTGGGCGGGGGTACTTC
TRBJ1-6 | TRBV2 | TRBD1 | CASSPGQGGSYNSPLHF | TGTGCCAGCAGTCCTGGACAGGGGGGGTCCTATAATTCACCCCTCCACTTT
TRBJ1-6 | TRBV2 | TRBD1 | CASSAGQESSPLHF | TGTGCCAGCAGTGCGGGACAGGAGAGTTCACCCCTCCACTTT
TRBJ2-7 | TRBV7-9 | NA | CASSWTVSYEQYF | TGTGCCAGCAGCTGGACAGTCTCCTACGAGCAGTACTTC
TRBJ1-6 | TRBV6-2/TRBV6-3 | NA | CASSYREMGSPLHF | TGTGCCAGCAGTTACAGGGAGATGGGTTCACCCCTCCACTTT
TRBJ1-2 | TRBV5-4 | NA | CASSSYYGYTF | TGTGCCAGCAGCAGCTACTATGGCTACACCTTC
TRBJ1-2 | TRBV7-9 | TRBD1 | CASSLVGTDPYGYTF | TGTGCCAGCAGCTTAGTTGGGACAGACCCCTATGGCTACACCTTC
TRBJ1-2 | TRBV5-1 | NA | CASSLEAGYGYTF | TGCGCCAGCAGCTTGGAAGCAGGCTATGGCTACACCTTC
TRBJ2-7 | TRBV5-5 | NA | CASSLASFATYEQYF | TGTGCCAGCAGCTTGGCCAGCTTCGCTACCTACGAGCAGTACTTC
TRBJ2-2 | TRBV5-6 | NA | CASSSVGAHRELFF | TGTGCCAGCAGCTCCGTCGGGGCCCACCGGGAGCTGTTTTTT